Given below is one TCR beta chain in context. TCRdb keeps only in-frame clones here, not all; method: immunoSEQ multiplex PCR. The table lists about 2.4 million clones, roughly nine tenths of them singletons. This entry comes from a study of shared clonotypes between healthy human individuals. This CDR3 has 14 residues. Germline V gene lookup returns CDR1 GTSNPN and CDR2 SVGIG (reference sequence). V was trimmed by 4 bases and J by 4 bases, leaving 15 bases between them. V gene TRBV30 combines with J gene TRBJ2-3; perhaps TRBD2 as D (7 bases). This TCR was sampled from a man in his late teens or twenties in good health. The specimen was naive CD4+ T cells sorted from blood. As for subset: CD45RA+ positively selected. In DNA form, the CDR3 reads TGTGCCTGGAATCGGGGGGCTGGTGCAGATACGCAGTATTTT. Translating gives CAWNRGAGADTQYF.